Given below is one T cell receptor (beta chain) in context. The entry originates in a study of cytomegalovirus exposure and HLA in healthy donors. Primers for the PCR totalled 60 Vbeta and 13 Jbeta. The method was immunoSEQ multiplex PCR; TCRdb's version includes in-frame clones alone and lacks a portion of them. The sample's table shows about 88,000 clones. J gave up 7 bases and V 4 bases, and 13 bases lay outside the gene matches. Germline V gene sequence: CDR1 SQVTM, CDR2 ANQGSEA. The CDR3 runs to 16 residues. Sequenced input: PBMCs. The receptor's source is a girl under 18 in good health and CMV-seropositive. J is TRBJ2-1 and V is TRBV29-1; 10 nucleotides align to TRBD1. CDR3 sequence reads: CSVVPYGGQGLNEQFF. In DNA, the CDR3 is TGCAGCGTTGTCCCCTATGGGGGACAGGGGTTAAATGAGCAGTTCTTC.